Presented here are 9 T cell receptor beta chains from one specimen sequenced in a study of blood T cell repertoires in COVID-19. Measured with immunoSEQ multiplex PCR; TCRdb has only the in-frame clones, and not every one. The data hold 120,000 or so clones, with 65% to 80% observed a single time. The sequencing input was peripheral blood. The origin of the receptors is a woman aged 60-75 years with acute or convalescent COVID-19.

CDR3 sequence: CAIRLGTSTDTQYF. In nucleotides, the CDR3 is TGTGCCATCAGGCTAGGGACTAGCACAGATACGCAGTATTTT. The V gene is TRBV10-3, the J gene TRBJ2-3; D possibly corresponds to TRBD2 (6 bases). V was clipped by 6 bases and J by 0 bases, with 10 bases between them. CDR1 and CDR2 (germline): ENHRY, SYGVKD. The CDR3 consists of 14 residues.

The gene calls are TRBV9 and TRBJ2-5; 7 bases map to TRBD1. The germline V gene encodes CDR1 SGDLS and CDR2 YYNGEE. V lost 5 bases and J lost 2; bases outside the gene matches: 6. The length of the CDR3 is 14 residues. Written as DNA, the CDR3 is TGTGCCAGCAGTGTCGACAGGGTACAAGAGACCCAGTACTTC. This encodes CASSVDRVQETQYF.

Regarding this clone: A junction end diverges from the germline sequence, so it may reflect a read error. The chain has TRBV5-6 and TRBJ2-1; D unresolved. This CDR3 is 11 amino acids long. Germline CDR1 reads SGHDT; CDR2 reads YYEEEE. The CDR3 here is CASSLRQVPVF. The CDR3 nucleotides read TGTGCCAGCAGCTTGAGGCAGGTTCCAGTCTTC.

The rearrangement uses TRBV5-1 and TRBJ2-2; the D gene is possibly TRBD2 (5 bases). From germline, CDR1 is SGHRS and CDR2 YFSETQ. Between the trimmed V and J ends, which lost 5 bases and 5 bases, there was a span of 13 bases. This CDR3 has 14 amino acids. CDR3 protein: CASREAHGTGELFF. In DNA, the CDR3 is TGCGCCAGCAGGGAGGCGCACGGGACCGGGGAGCTGTTTTTT. Using reference TRBV5-1 and TRBJ2-2 for the parts outside the CDR3, the full variable domain is KAGVTQTPRYLIKTRGQQVTLSCSPISGHRSVSWYQQTPGQGLQFLFEYFSETQRNKGNFPGRFSGRQFSNSRSEMNVSTLELGDSALYLCASREAHGTGELFFGEGSRLTVL.

CDR3 region: CASSRQGQETQYF. CDR3 bases: TGTGCCAGCAGCAGACAGGGTCAAGAGACCCAGTACTTC. This chain uses TRBV7-3 with TRBJ2-5; TRBD1 matches 7 bases. Germline V gene lookup returns CDR1 SGHTA and CDR2 FQGTGA. The CDR3 has 13 residues. V trimming: 5 bases; J trimming: 2 bases; junction bases outside the gene matches: 2. Together with reference TRBV7-3 and TRBJ2-5, the CDR3 gives the full variable domain: GAGVSQTPSNKVTEKGKYVELRCDPISGHTALYWYRQSLGQGPEFLIYFQGTGAADDSGLPNDRFFAVRPEGSVSTLKIQRTERGDSAVYLCASSRQGQETQYFGPGTRLLVL.

The CDR3 nucleotides are TGCGCCAGCAGCCAAAACTATAACGCTGAAGCTTTCTTT. Translating it yields CASSQNYNAEAFF. The chain links TRBV5-1 to TRBJ1-1; unclear D gene. CDR3 length: 13 residues. Germline loops: CDR1 SGHRS, CDR2 YFSETQ. The V gene lost 4 bases and the J gene lost 6 bases, with 13 bases spanning the gap.

The V call is TRBV21-1, the J call TRBJ2-4; the table assigns TRBD1, which was not confirmed against the DNA. TRBV21-1 is a pseudogene locus. This CDR3 spans 19 amino acids. The CDR3 coding sequence is TGTGCCAGCAGCAAACCCCAGGGGAGACCCGGCGAGTGCAAAAACATTCAGTACTTC. As protein: CASSKPQGRPGECKNIQYF.

J is TRBJ1-5 and V is TRBV12-3 or TRBV12-4, with unresolved D. This CDR3 is built from 13 residues. V gave up 2 bases and J gave up 4 bases, with 6 bases separating them. For the CDR3, the DNA is TGTGCCAGCAGTTTATCCCCAAATCAGCCCCAGCATTTT. The encoded protein is CASSLSPNQPQHF.

In its sample, this clone was seen once. The J gene is TRBJ2-5, the V gene TRBV6-5, with 7 bases aligning to TRBD2. CDR1 is MNHEY and CDR2 is SVGAGI in the germline V gene. Germline trimming cut 3 bases from V and 4 bases from J; bases unmatched to any gene: 8. The CDR3 runs 15 residues. The CDR3 bases are TGTGCCAGCAGTTATGGGTCGGCGGGGGTAGAGACCCAGTACTTC. This codes for CASSYGSAGVETQYF.